These 29 T cell receptor beta chains originate from one sample sequenced in a study of blood T cells in healthy people across ages. Primed by a sample-barcoded 5' primer and a J-beta primer mix, a second PCR proceeded for 7 to 11 cycles. TCRdb independently ran MiXCR on the 5' RACE reads; one entry per CDR3 protein. The data hold about 1.5 million distinct CDR3 sequences, with around two fifths observed a single time. Sample: blood. The source of these receptors is a woman aged 18-29 years in good health.

The CDR3 loop reads CASTSYANYGYTF. The CDR3 DNA sequence: TGTGCCAGCACCTCATACGCTAACTATGGCTACACCTTC. The chain couples TRBV12-3 or TRBV12-4 to TRBJ1-2; D ambiguous. The CDR3 is 13 amino acids. V dropped 7 bases and J dropped 0 bases, with 9 bases sitting between them.

The chain joins TRBV20-1 to TRBJ2-1; TRBD2 might be the D (7 bases). Germline loops: CDR1 DFQATT, CDR2 SNEGSKA (reference sequence). The CDR3 loop spans 11 amino acids. CDR3 in amino acids: CSGGPVDEQFF. The CDR3 DNA is TGCAGCGGGGGGCCTGTCGATGAGCAGTTCTTC.

The V call is TRBV6-1, the J call TRBJ1-5, with 9 bases lining up with TRBD1. This CDR3 has 15 amino acids. The germline CDR1 and CDR2 sequences are MNHNS and SASEGT. Trimming cost V 7 bases and J 1 base; bases outside gene matches: 5. The CDR3 sequence: CASKGTGQSNQPQHF. The CDR3 coding sequence is TGTGCCAGCAAGGGGACAGGGCAAAGCAATCAGCCCCAGCATTTT.

This chain joins TRBV20-1 and TRBJ2-4; the D gene could be TRBD1 or TRBD2 (5 bases each). The end of the DNA aligns better with TRBJ2-7, so the J call may be wrong. CDR1 and CDR2 (germline): DFQATT, SNEGSKA (reference sequence). CDR3 length: 15 residues. The DNA for the CDR3 is TGCAGTGCTAGTGTACCGGGACCCGCTAACTACGAGCAGTACTTC. Residues: CSASVPGPANYEQYF.

The V and J genes are TRBV11-2 and TRBJ1-2, with D unresolved. Germline V CDR1 and CDR2: SGHAT, FQNNGV. The CDR3 totals 14 residues. The germline V and J ends were trimmed by 3 bases and 2 bases, with 10 bases remaining between them. The CDR3 DNA reads as TGTGCCAGCAGCTTGACTCCCGGGAACTATGGCTACACCTTC. This codes for CASSLTPGNYGYTF. Drawing the rest from reference TRBV11-2 and TRBJ1-2, the complete variable domain is EAGVAQSPRYKIIEKRQSVAFWCNPISGHATLYWYQQILGQGPKLLIQFQNNGVVDDSQLPKDRFSAERLKGVDSTLKIQPAKLEDSAVYLCASSLTPGNYGYTFGSGTRLTVV.

This clonotype was seen only once. The chain joins TRBV18 to TRBJ2-1; D remains ambiguous. This CDR3 has 16 amino acids. V lost 3 bases and J 6 bases, leaving 18 bases between the germline ends. Germline V gene lookup returns CDR1 KGHSH and CDR2 LQKENI. The CDR3 DNA reads TGTGCCAGCTCACCCTCGGATCGGTGGGCGCTCAATGAGCAGTTCTTC. Protein product: CASSPSDRWALNEQFF.

This clonotype was seen a handful of times. The chain employs TRBV7-9 and TRBJ1-2, with D maybe TRBD1 (6 bases). The germline V gene encodes CDR1 SEHNR and CDR2 FQNEAQ (reference sequence). Deletions cut 4 bases from V and 7 bases from J, with 16 bases between. The CDR3 covers 14 residues. CDR3 DNA sequence: TGTGCCAGCAGCTCCTCCGGGACACCGGTTGGCTACACCTTC. This sequence encodes CASSSSGTPVGYTF.

V gene TRBV20-1 combines with J gene TRBJ2-3, with TRBD2 identical over 11 bases. Germline V CDR1 and CDR2: DFQATT, SNEGSKA (reference sequence). The length of the CDR3 is 15 residues. Germline trimming cut 6 bases from V and 4 bases from J; bases unmatched to any gene: 9. In DNA form, the CDR3 reads TGCAGTGCCGGTATAGCGGGAGGGATATCAGATACGCAGTATTTT. Amino acid sequence: CSAGIAGGISDTQYF.

In this sample, this clonotype turned up a few times. The chain joins TRBV6-6 to TRBJ1-2; perhaps TRBD1 as D (5 bases). Germline CDR1 is MNHNY and CDR2 is SVGAGI (reference sequence). V was clipped by 7 bases and J by 5 bases, with 17 bases between them. The CDR3 has 14 residues. The CDR3 DNA follows: TGTGCCAGCACCGTTGAGGGGATAACTTATGGCTACACCTTC. Residues: CASTVEGITYGYTF.

V gene TRBV11-2 combines with J gene TRBJ1-1, with D tentatively TRBD1 (6 bases). The CDR3 consists of 16 residues. V shed 5 bases and J shed 6 bases, with 22 bases lying between them. CDR1 is SGHAT and CDR2 is FQNNGV in the germline V gene. The CDR3 here is CASSPKGTQKGAEAFF. The DNA of the CDR3 is TGTGCCAGCAGCCCTAAGGGGACACAGAAAGGGGCTGAAGCTTTCTTT.

This chain uses TRBV10-3 with TRBJ2-2; possible D gene TRBD1, 5 bases. CDR1 and CDR2 (germline): ENHRY, SYGVKD. The length of the CDR3 is 13 residues. V was cut by 11 bases and J by 2 bases, with 12 bases left in between. CDR3 bases: TGTGCCTTGGGGCAGACTAACACCGGGGAGCTGTTTTTT. It yields the protein CALGQTNTGELFF.

The CDR3: CASSQGGAETQYF. CDR3 nucleotides: TGTGCCAGCAGCCAAGGGGGGGCGGAGACCCAGTACTTC. This chain connects TRBV4-2 to TRBJ2-7, with D tentatively TRBD1 or TRBD2 (6 bases each). The last part of the DNA fits TRBJ2-5 better; the J call may be wrong. The CDR3 has 13 amino acids. Germline assignment: CDR1 LGHNA and CDR2 YNFKEQ.

This chain links TRBV7-2 with TRBJ2-1; D perhaps matches TRBD1 (5 bases). V was trimmed by 5 bases and J by 5 bases, leaving 19 bases between them. Germline-derived CDR1 and CDR2 are SGHTA and FQGNSA. The CDR3 has 16 amino acids. CDR3 DNA sequence: TGTGCCAGCAGCCCAATGACAGCAGCCATGGACAATGAGCAGTTCTTC. It is translated as CASSPMTAAMDNEQFF.

The chain carries TRBV9 and TRBJ2-5; TRBD2 aligns across 8 bases. CDR1 and CDR2 (germline): SGDLS, YYNGEE. The CDR3 is made up of 18 amino acids. V lost 0 bases, J lost 1 base, and 11 bases stayed unmatched. The CDR3 reads CASSVGPLGSGIQETQYF. In DNA form, the CDR3 reads TGTGCCAGCAGCGTAGGCCCCTTGGGTAGCGGGATCCAAGAGACCCAGTACTTC.

The chain links TRBV2 to TRBJ2-5, with D perhaps matching TRBD1 or TRBD2 (5 bases each). CDR1 SNHLY and CDR2 FYNNEI come from the germline V gene. V lost 3 bases, J lost 4 bases, and 9 bases lay in between. The CDR3 totals 13 residues. Here the CDR3 reads CASSDWGRETQYF. Written as DNA, the CDR3 is TGTGCCAGCAGTGATTGGGGGAGAGAGACCCAGTACTTC.

The chain employs TRBV5-1 and TRBJ2-1, with D possibly being TRBD2 (6 bases). Trimming cost V 4 bases and J 0 bases, with 14 bases left between them. Per the germline V gene, CDR1 is SGHRS and CDR2 is YFSETQ. The CDR3 sequence is 16 residues long. In nucleotides, the CDR3 is TGCGCCAGCAGCCCCGGTCGGGAGAGCTCCTACAATGAGCAGTTCTTC. Encoded protein: CASSPGRESSYNEQFF.

The V and J genes are TRBV3-1 and TRBJ2-7, with TRBD1 identical over 8 bases. This CDR3 has 15 residues. J was trimmed by 5 bases and V by 1 base; bases with no gene match: 7. In germline, CDR1 is LGHDT, CDR2 YNNKEL (reference sequence). In DNA, the CDR3 is TGTGCCAGCAGCCAAGGGGACAGGAGGGCCGACGAGCAGTACTTC. It specifies CASSQGDRRADEQYF.

The V and J genes are TRBV29-1 and TRBJ1-1, with D possibly matching TRBD1 (5 bases). Germline loops: CDR1 SQVTM, CDR2 ANQGSEA. Trimming took 7 bases from V and 1 from J, leaving 25 bases between them. The CDR3 runs to 17 residues. CDR3 nucleotides: TGCAGCGCCAGGCCCCCCTCACACGGGACCCCGAACACTGAAGCTTTCTTT. Its translation: CSARPPSHGTPNTEAFF.

For this clonotype: At one end the junction does not follow the germline gene, possibly because of a read error. This chain uses TRBV6-6 with TRBJ1-1, with no clear D. Germline CDR1 MNHNY, CDR2 SVGAGI (reference sequence). This CDR3 comprises 14 residues. CDR3 amino acids: CASCYGERGTEAFF. DNA of the CDR3: TGTGCCAGCTGTTACGGGGAGCGCGGTACTGAAGCTTTCTTT.

The chain couples TRBV20-1 to TRBJ2-5; 13 bases are a match to TRBD2. The CDR3 is 15 amino acids. V lost 5 bases, J lost 1 base, and 4 bases stayed unmatched. The germline CDR1 and CDR2 sequences are DFQATT and SNEGSKA (reference sequence). The CDR3 loop is CSAQGLAGPQETQYF. The CDR3 DNA reads TGCAGTGCTCAGGGACTAGCGGGGCCCCAAGAGACCCAGTACTTC.

The V and J genes are TRBV20-1 and TRBJ1-1, with 7 bases aligning to TRBD1. This CDR3 is built from 14 residues. Germline loops: CDR1 DFQATT, CDR2 SNEGSKA (reference sequence). With V trimmed by 7 bases and J by 0 bases, 8 bases remained unmatched. CDR3: CSGGTAIMNTEAFF. DNA for the CDR3: TGCAGTGGGGGGACAGCTATTATGAACACTGAAGCTTTCTTT.

This chain uses TRBV4-2 with TRBJ2-4, with 10 bases fitting TRBD2. TRBJ2-7 explains the end of the DNA better; the J call may be wrong. Germline V lookup: CDR1 LGHNA, CDR2 YNFKEQ. This CDR3 is 15 amino acids long. CDR3 region: CASSLGGTSDYEQYF. In DNA, the CDR3 is TGTGCCAGCAGCCTTGGCGGGACTAGCGACTACGAGCAGTACTTC.

The chain carries TRBV6-1 and TRBJ2-3; D ambiguous. V lost 7 bases to trimming and J lost 6 bases, with 8 bases between them. The length of the CDR3 is 11 residues. Germline V gives CDR1 MNHNS, CDR2 SASEGT. In nucleotides, the CDR3 is TGTGCCAGCAATCGGTGGGATACGCAGTATTTT. Its translation: CASNRWDTQYF.

In regard to this clonotype: At one boundary the junction diverges from the germline segment, which might be a read error. This chain links TRBV5-1 with TRBJ1-1; no firm D call. The CDR3 extends over 13 amino acids. In germline, CDR1 is SGHRS, CDR2 YFSETQ. CDR3: CASSQLLDTEAFF. In DNA, the CDR3 is TGCGCCAGCAGCCAATTACTCGACACGGAAGCTTTCTTT.

This clonotype came up a few times. The chain recombines TRBV5-1 with TRBJ1-4; D not certain. Germline values: CDR1 SGHRS, CDR2 YFSETQ. The V end was cut by 0 bases, the J end by 7 bases, with 7 bases between. CDR3 length equals 13 residues. CDR3 DNA: TGCGCCAGCAGCTTGGTTGTCGGTGAAAAACTGTTTTTT. Translated, it gives CASSLVVGEKLFF.

This clonotype showed up many times. The chain employs TRBV29-1 and TRBJ1-4; 7 bases fit TRBD1. Germline V gene sequence: CDR1 SQVTM, CDR2 ANQGSEA. The CDR3 loop spans 14 amino acids. J lost 3 bases, V lost 5 bases, and 6 bases had no gene match. Written as DNA, the CDR3 is TGCAGCGTTCCGAGGGGGACAGCTAATGAAAAACTGTTTTTT. This sequence encodes CSVPRGTANEKLFF.

Ten or more counts support this clonotype. CDR3: CSGTGGNVVGYTF. Written as DNA, the CDR3 is TGCAGCGGGACAGGGGGGAATGTAGTTGGCTACACCTTC. J is TRBJ1-2 and V is TRBV29-1, with 10 bases that match TRBD1. V gave up 7 bases and J gave up 7 bases; unmatched junction bases: 9. The CDR3 sequence is 13 residues long. Germline lookup yields CDR1 SQVTM and CDR2 ANQGSEA. Full variable domain (remainder filled in from reference TRBV29-1 and TRBJ1-2): SAVISQKPSRDICQRGTSLTIQCQVDSQVTMMFWYRQQPGQSLTLIATANQGSEATYESGFVIDKFPISRPNLTFSTLTVSNMSPEDSSIYLCSGTGGNVVGYTFGSGTRLTVV.

The chain has TRBV20-1 and TRBJ1-5; D not certain. Germline loops: CDR1 DFQATT, CDR2 SNEGSKA (reference sequence). The CDR3 runs 10 residues. The V gene lost 6 bases and the J gene lost 7 bases, with 7 bases spanning the gap. CDR3 sequence (DNA): TGCAGTGCCCCTGGGCAGCCCCAGCATTTT. Its protein is CSAPGQPQHF.

The rearrangement links TRBV29-1 to TRBJ2-1; D gene uncertain. This CDR3 has 13 amino acids. Trimming took off 7 bases at V and 0 bases at J, with 10 bases between the two ends. The germline gives CDR1 SQVTM, CDR2 ANQGSEA. The chain's CDR3 is CSGWWSSYNEQFF. CDR3 sequence (DNA): TGCAGCGGGTGGTGGAGCTCCTACAATGAGCAGTTCTTC.